The 12 T cell receptor beta chains presented below share a single source sample, sequenced in a study of a mutant IDH1 vaccine in newly diagnosed glioma. No antigens are known for them. Time point defined: week 35, safety follow-up. Every single dose of the vaccine, 300 ug of mutant IDH1 20-mer peptide, came with topical imiquimod. The method was immunoSEQ multiplex PCR; TCRdb's version includes in-frame clones alone and lacks a portion of them. Of around 70,000 clones detected, approximately 88% appear once; the ten largest clones hold roughly 12%. The starting material was PBMCs, obtained from a glioma patient whose treatment included an IDH1 peptide vaccine. Receptor source: a man younger than 30 with glioma.

The CDR3 loop is CASGGRRGPYNEQFF. In DNA form, the CDR3 reads TGTGCCAGCGGGGGTAGGCGCGGGCCGTACAATGAGCAGTTCTTC. The rearrangement joins TRBV2 to TRBJ2-1; tentatively, D is TRBD1 or TRBD2 (5 bases each). The CDR3 is 15 residues long. Trimming pared 8 bases from V and 4 bases from J, leaving 18 bases between. CDR1 SNHLY and CDR2 FYNNEI come from the germline V gene.

The chain has TRBV7-8 and TRBJ2-2; 7 bases align to TRBD1. J gave up 3 bases and V 5 bases, and 6 bases lay outside the gene matches. Germline V gene sequence: CDR1 SGHVS, CDR2 FQNEAQ. The CDR3 totals 15 residues. This CDR3 reads CASSPRDSYTGELFF. CDR3 in DNA: TGTGCCAGCAGCCCTAGGGACAGTTACACCGGGGAGCTGTTTTTT.

This chain links TRBV7-2 with TRBJ2-7; possible D gene TRBD2, 7 bases. The CDR3 contains 15 residues. CDR1 is SGHTA and CDR2 is FQGNSA in the germline V gene. The V gene lost 5 bases and the J gene lost 2 bases, with 16 bases spanning the gap. The CDR3: CASSPTRGTTYEQYF. CDR3 in DNA: TGTGCCAGCAGCCCCACGAGGGGGACTACCTACGAGCAGTACTTC.

This clone occurred a few times. The chain couples TRBV6-1 to TRBJ1-1, with D unclear. CDR1 is MNHNS, CDR2 SASEGT, per germline. There are 14 residues in the CDR3. V was trimmed by 8 bases and J by 1 base, leaving 14 bases between them. The CDR3 region has the DNA TGTGCCAGCTCCGAGGCCAGACCGAACACTGAAGCTTTCTTT. It is translated as CASSEARPNTEAFF.

The V call is TRBV20-1, the J call TRBJ2-5; a possible D gene is TRBD2 (5 bases). Germline values: CDR1 DFQATT, CDR2 SNEGSKA (reference sequence). The CDR3 extends over 11 amino acids. V was trimmed by 2 bases and J by 7 bases, leaving 8 bases between them. CDR3 residues: CSARSRGTQYF. The CDR3 region has the DNA TGCAGTGCTAGATCCCGGGGGACCCAGTACTTC.

This clone was seen only a few times. The J gene is TRBJ1-5, the V gene TRBV30, with D possibly being TRBD1 (5 bases). The CDR3 covers 16 residues. Germline V gives CDR1 GTSNPN, CDR2 SVGIG (reference sequence). V was shortened by 0 bases and J by 0 bases, with 12 bases between the two germline ends. In DNA form, the CDR3 reads TGTGCCTGGAGTGTACCCGAGGGGATTAGCAATCAGCCCCAGCATTTT. The encoded protein is CAWSVPEGISNQPQHF.

The chain combines TRBV4-3 with TRBJ2-2, with a tentative D call TRBD1 (6 bases). The germline CDR1 and CDR2 sequences are LGHNA and YSLEER. The CDR3 loop spans 16 amino acids. Trimming shortened V by 0 bases and J by 0 bases, and 8 bases separated the two germline ends. CDR3 sequence: CASSQDRGTNTGELFF. The CDR3 DNA follows: TGCGCCAGCAGCCAAGACAGGGGCACGAACACCGGGGAGCTGTTTTTT.

The CDR3: CAWSVLRVGETQYF. CDR3 in DNA: TGTGCCTGGAGTGTACTCAGGGTGGGGGAGACCCAGTACTTC. This chain connects TRBV30 to TRBJ2-5; tentative D call: TRBD1 (5 bases). The germline gives CDR1 GTSNPN, CDR2 SVGIG (reference sequence). This CDR3 region has 14 residues. V dropped 0 bases and J dropped 5 bases, with 13 bases sitting between them.

CDR3 bases: TGTGCCAGCAGCCTCGGGACGGCAGGCACAGATACGCAGTATTTT. This gives the protein CASSLGTAGTDTQYF. This chain connects TRBV7-8 to TRBJ2-3; either TRBD1 or TRBD2 may fit D (5 bases each). Germline V gene data show CDR1 as SGHVS and CDR2 as FQNEAQ. Between the trimmed V and J ends, which lost 5 bases and 1 base, there was a span of 13 bases. This CDR3 comprises 15 residues.

The chain links TRBV14 to TRBJ2-6; a weak D match, TRBD1 (6 bases). Germline CDR1 and CDR2: SGHDN and FVKESK. CDR3 length: 16 residues. V dropped 4 bases and J dropped 0 bases, with 10 bases sitting between them. The CDR3 sequence: CASSPRRGSGANVLTF. CDR3 nucleotides: TGTGCCAGCAGCCCACGCAGGGGCTCTGGGGCCAACGTCCTGACTTTC.

This clone was counted between two and nine times. A junction boundary mismatches the germline segment, possibly from a read error. The chain employs TRBV7-9 and TRBJ1-3; no firm D call. There are 11 residues in the CDR3. Germline values: CDR1 SEHNR, CDR2 FQNEAQ (reference sequence). Here the CDR3 DNA reads TGTGCCAGCAGCTATCAGACAATCTTTCATTTT. It is translated as CASSYQTIFHF.

The rearrangement uses TRBV21-1 and TRBJ2-7. TRBV21-1 is shown as a pseudogene. CDR3 length: 16 amino acids. CDR3 residues: CASSKGKLASASEQYF. CDR3 sequence (DNA): TGTGCCAGCAGCAAAGGCAAACTGGCTTCGGCGAGCGAGCAGTACTTC.